The clone carrying this T cell receptor beta chain has just a few counts. As yet, its antigen is unknown. The CDR3 spans 15 residues. CDR1 and CDR2 (germline): SGDLS, YYNGEE. V was pared by 4 bases and J by 0 bases, with 1 base of the junction left unmatched. After 5'RACE with constant-segment primers, TCR alpha and TCR beta cDNA libraries carrying sample barcodes and UMIs were obtained. TCRdb ran MiXCR on the 5' RACE reads and lists one entry per CDR3 protein. This sample has about 470,000 distinct CDR3 sequences, with about 20% found just once. The data derive from a study of T-cell memory formation after mild COVID-19. Across the study: Clusters of TCRs were largely donor specific.

Study-level points and caveats: For contracting clones, CD4+ ones sat mainly in CM and EM, CD8+ in EMRA.

The TCR originated in an adult woman who had mild COVID-19 (a few samples of this study predate the infection). Cell type and time point are not known. The rearrangement links TRBV9 to TRBJ2-6; 7 bases agree with TRBD1. The sample taken for sequencing was PBMCs or a T cell subset sorted from them (not recorded which). The CDR3 loop is CASSRDSSGANVLTF. The CDR3 DNA is TGTGCCAGCAGCCGGGACAGCTCTGGGGCCAACGTCCTGACTTTC.